This TCR beta chain comes out of a study of blood T cell repertoires in COVID-19. Study at large: In each case, the material was cDNA or gDNA derived from T cells, B-cell-depleted T cells, or PBMCs.

The CDR3 spans 14 residues. The V gene's germline CDR1 is KGHDR and CDR2 SFDVKD. V lost 5 bases to trimming and J lost 8 bases; unmatched junction nucleotides: 5. Authors' methods: Nucleated cell number was recorded as an estimate derived from reference gene primer amplification. This table comes from immunoSEQ multiplex PCR, and its TCRdb copy is limited to in-frame clones, with some not included. V and J calls and clone size follow that table, whereas D and trimming were derived from the DNA. This sample has some 100,000 clones; over 80% occur once, and the top ten carry 5% to 6%. J is TRBJ2-1 and V is TRBV24-1; 10 positions match TRBD2. The clonotype originates from a man in his fifties with active COVID-19. Sequenced: peripheral blood. The CDR3 region has the DNA TGTGCCACCAGTGGGCTAGCGGGAGCTGATGAGCAGTTCTTC. Its translation is CATSGLAGADEQFF.